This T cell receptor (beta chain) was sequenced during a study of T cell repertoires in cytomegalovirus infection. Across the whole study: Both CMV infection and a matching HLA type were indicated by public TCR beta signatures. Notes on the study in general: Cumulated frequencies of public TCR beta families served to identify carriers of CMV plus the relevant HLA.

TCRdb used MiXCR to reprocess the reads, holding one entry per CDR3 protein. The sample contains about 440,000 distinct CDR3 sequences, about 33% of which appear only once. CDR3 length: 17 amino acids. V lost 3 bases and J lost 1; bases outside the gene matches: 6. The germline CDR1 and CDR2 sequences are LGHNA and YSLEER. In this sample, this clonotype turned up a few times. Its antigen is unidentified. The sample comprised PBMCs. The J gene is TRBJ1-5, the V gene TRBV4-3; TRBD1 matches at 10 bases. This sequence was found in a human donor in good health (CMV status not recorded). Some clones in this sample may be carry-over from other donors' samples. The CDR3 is CASSHRQGAKSNQPQHF. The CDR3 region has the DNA TGCGCCAGCAGCCATCGACAGGGGGCTAAAAGCAATCAGCCCCAGCATTTT.